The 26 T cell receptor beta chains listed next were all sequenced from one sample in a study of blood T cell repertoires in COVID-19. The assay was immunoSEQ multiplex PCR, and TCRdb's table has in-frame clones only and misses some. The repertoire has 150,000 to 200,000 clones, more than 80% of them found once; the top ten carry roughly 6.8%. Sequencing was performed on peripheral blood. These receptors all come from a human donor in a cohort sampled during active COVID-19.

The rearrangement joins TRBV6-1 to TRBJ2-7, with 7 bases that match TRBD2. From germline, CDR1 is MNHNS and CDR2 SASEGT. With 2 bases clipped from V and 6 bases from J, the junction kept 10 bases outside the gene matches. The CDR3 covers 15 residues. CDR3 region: CASSEYSASGLEQYF. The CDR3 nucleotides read TGTGCCAGCAGTGAATATTCGGCTAGCGGCCTCGAGCAGTACTTC.

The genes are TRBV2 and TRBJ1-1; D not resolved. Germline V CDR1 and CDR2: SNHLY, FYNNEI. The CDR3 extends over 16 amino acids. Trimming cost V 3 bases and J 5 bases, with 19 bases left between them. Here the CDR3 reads CASSDRPRDLWTEAFF. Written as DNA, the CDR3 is TGTGCCAGCAGTGATCGACCCCGGGATCTGTGGACTGAAGCTTTCTTT. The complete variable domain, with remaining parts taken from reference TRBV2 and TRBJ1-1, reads EPEVTQTPSHQVTQMGQEVILRCVPISNHLYFYWYRQILGQKVEFLVSFYNNEISEKSEIFDDQFSVERPDGSNFTLKIRSTKLEDSAMYFCASSDRPRDLWTEAFFGQGTRLTVV.

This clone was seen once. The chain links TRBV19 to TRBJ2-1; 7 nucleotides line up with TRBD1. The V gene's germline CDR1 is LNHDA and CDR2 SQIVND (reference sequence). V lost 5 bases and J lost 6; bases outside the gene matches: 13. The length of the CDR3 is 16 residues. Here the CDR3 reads CASSGGRQGFSNEQFF. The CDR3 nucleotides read TGTGCCAGTAGTGGCGGTCGACAGGGCTTCAGCAATGAGCAGTTCTTC.

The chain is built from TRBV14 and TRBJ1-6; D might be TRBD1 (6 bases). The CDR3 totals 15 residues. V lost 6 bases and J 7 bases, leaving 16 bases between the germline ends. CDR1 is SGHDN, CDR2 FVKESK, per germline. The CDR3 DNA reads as TGTGCCAGCAGTCAAACCGACAGGATGAATTCACCCCTCCACTTT. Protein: CASSQTDRMNSPLHF.

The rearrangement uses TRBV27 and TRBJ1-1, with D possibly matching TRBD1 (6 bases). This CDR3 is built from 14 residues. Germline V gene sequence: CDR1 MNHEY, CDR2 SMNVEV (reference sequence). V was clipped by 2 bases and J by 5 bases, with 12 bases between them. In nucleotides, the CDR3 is TGTGCCAGCAGTTTAGTGAGAGGGGGAACTGAAGCTTTCTTT. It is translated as CASSLVRGGTEAFF.

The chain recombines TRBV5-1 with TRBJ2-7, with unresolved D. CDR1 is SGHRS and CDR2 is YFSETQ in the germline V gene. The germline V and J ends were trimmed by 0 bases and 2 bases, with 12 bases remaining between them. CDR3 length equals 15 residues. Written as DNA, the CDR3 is TGCGCCAGCAGCTTGGAGAGACAACGGACCTACGAGCAGTACTTC. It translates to CASSLERQRTYEQYF.

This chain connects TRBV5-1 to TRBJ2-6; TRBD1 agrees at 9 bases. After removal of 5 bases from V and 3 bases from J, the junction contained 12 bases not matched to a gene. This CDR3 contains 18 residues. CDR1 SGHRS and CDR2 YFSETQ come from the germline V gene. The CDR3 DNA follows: TGCGCCAGCAGACTAGTGGACAGGGGCCTCCTTGGGGCCAACGTCCTGACTTTC. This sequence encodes CASRLVDRGLLGANVLTF. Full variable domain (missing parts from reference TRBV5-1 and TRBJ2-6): KAGVTQTPRYLIKTRGQQVTLSCSPISGHRSVSWYQQTPGQGLQFLFEYFSETQRNKGNFPGRFSGRQFSNSRSEMNVSTLELGDSALYLCASRLVDRGLLGANVLTFGAGSRLTVL.

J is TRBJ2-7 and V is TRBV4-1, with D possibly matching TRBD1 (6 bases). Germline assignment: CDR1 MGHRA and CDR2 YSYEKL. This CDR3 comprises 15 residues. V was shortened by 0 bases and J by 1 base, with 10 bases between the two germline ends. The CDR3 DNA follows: TGCGCCAGCAGCCAAGATGGGGGACAATCCTACGAGCAGTACTTC. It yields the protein CASSQDGGQSYEQYF.

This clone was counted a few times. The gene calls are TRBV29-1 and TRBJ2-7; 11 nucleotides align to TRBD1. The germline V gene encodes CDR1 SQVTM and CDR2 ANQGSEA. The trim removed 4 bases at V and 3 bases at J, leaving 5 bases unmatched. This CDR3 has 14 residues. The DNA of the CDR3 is TGCAGCGTTGTCACCGGGACAGGGGGCTACGAGCAGTACTTC. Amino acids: CSVVTGTGGYEQYF.

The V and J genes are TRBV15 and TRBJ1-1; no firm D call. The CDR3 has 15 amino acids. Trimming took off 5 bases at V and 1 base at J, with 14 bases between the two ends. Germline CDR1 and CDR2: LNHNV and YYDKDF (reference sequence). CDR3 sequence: CATSLEMVSNTEAFF. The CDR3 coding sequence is TGTGCCACCAGCTTAGAGATGGTCTCGAACACTGAAGCTTTCTTT. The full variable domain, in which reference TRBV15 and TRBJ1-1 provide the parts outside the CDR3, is DAMVIQNPRYQVTQFGKPVTLSCSQTLNHNVMYWYQQKSSQAPKLLFHYYDKDFNNEADTPDNFQSRRPNTSFCFLDIRSPGLGDTAMYLCATSLEMVSNTEAFFGQGTRLTVV.

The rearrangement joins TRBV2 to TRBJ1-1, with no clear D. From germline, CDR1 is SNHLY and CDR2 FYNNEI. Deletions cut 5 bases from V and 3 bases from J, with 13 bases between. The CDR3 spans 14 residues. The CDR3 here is CASSSSRRDTEAFF. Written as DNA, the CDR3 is TGTGCCAGCAGTTCCTCCAGGAGGGACACTGAAGCTTTCTTT.

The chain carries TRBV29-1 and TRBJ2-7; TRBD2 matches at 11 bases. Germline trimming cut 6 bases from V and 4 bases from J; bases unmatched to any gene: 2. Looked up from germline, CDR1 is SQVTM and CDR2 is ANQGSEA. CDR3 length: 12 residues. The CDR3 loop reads CSVTSGEYEQYF. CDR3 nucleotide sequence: TGCAGCGTGACTAGCGGGGAATACGAGCAGTACTTC.

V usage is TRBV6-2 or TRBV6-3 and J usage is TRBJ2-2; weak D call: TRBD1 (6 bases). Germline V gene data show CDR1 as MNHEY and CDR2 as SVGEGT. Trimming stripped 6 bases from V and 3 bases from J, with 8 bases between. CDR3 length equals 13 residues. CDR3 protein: CASSPGDTGELFF. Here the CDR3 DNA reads TGTGCCAGCAGCCCAGGGGACACCGGGGAGCTGTTTTTT.

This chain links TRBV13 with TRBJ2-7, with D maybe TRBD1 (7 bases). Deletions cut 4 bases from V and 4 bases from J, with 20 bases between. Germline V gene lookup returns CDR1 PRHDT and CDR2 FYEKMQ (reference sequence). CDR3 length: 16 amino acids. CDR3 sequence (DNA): TGTGCCAGCAGCTCCCGACTAGGCCCAGGGGGGTACGAGCAGTACTTC. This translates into CASSSRLGPGGYEQYF.

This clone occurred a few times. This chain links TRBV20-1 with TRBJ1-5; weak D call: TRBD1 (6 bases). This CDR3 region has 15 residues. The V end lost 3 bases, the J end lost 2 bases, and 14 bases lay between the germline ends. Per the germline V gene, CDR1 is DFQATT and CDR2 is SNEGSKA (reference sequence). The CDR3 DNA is TGCAGTGCTAGTCCGGACAGTGAGGGCAATCAGCCCCAGCATTTT. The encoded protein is CSASPDSEGNQPQHF.

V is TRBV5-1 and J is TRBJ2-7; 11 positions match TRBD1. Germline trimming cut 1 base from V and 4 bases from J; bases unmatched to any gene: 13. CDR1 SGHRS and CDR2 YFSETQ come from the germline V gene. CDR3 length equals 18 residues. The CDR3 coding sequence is TGCGCCAGCAGCTTGTCTTTAACAGGGGACAGGGGGGAATACGAGCAGTACTTC. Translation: CASSLSLTGDRGEYEQYF.

For the CDR3, the DNA is TGCGCCAGCAGCCCGGGGGGACACATGAACACTGAAGCTTTCTTT. Translating gives CASSPGGHMNTEAFF. The J gene is TRBJ1-1, the V gene TRBV5-1; a possible D gene is TRBD1 (6 bases). Trimming shortened V by 4 bases and J by 0 bases, and 13 bases separated the two germline ends. There are 15 residues in the CDR3. Germline CDR1 is SGHRS and CDR2 is YFSETQ.

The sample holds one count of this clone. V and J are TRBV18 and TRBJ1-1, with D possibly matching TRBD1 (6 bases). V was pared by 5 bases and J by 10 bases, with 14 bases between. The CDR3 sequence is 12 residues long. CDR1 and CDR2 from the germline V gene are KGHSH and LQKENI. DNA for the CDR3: TGTGCCAGCTCATTCGCACAGGGCGGAGCTTTCTTT. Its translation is CASSFAQGGAFF. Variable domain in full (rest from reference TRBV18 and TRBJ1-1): NAGVMQNPRHLVRRRGQEARLRCSPMKGHSHVYWYRQLPEEGLKFMVYLQKENIIDESGMPKERFSAEFPKEGPSILRIQQVVRGDSAAYFCASSFAQGGAFFGQGTRLTVV.

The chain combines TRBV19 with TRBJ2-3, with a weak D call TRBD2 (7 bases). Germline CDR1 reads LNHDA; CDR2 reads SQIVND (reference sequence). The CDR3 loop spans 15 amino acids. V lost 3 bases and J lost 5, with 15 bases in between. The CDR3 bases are TGTGCCAGTAGTATTTTGGGGGGGGCTGGAGATACGCAGTATTTT. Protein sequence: CASSILGGAGDTQYF.

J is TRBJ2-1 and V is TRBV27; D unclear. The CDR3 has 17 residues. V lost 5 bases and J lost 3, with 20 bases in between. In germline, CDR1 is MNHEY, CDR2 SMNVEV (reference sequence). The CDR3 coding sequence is TGTGCCAGCAGTGCCGCAGTTGTGGTACCGCACTACAATGAGCAGTTCTTC. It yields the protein CASSAAVVVPHYNEQFF.

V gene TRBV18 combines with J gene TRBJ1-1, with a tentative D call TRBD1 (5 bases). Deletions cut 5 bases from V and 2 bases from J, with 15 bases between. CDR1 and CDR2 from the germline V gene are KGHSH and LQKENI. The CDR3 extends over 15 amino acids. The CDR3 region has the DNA TGTGCCAGCTCATCGTTCGGGACTACTAACACTGAAGCTTTCTTT. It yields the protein CASSSFGTTNTEAFF. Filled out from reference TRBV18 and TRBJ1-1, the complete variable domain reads NAGVMQNPRHLVRRRGQEARLRCSPMKGHSHVYWYRQLPEEGLKFMVYLQKENIIDESGMPKERFSAEFPKEGPSILRIQQVVRGDSAAYFCASSSFGTTNTEAFFGQGTRLTVV.

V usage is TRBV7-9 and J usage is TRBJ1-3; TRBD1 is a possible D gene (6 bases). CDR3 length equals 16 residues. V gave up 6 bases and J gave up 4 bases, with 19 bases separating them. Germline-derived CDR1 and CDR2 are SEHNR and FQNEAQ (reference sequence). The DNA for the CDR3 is TGTGCCAGCAGGTCGGACACAGGGTCACCCGGAAACACCATATATTTT. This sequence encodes CASRSDTGSPGNTIYF. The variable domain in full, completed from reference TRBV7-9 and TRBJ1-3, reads DTGVSQNPRHKITKRGQNVTFRCDPISEHNRLYWYRQTLGQGPEFLTYFQNEAQLEKSRLLSDRFSAERPKGSFSTLEIQRTEQGDSAMYLCASRSDTGSPGNTIYFGEGSWLTVV.

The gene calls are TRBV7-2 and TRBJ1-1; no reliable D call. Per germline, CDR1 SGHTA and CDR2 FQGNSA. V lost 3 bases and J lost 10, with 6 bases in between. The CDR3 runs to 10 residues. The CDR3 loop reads CASSFTGAFF. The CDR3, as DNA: TGTGCCAGCAGCTTTACGGGAGCTTTCTTT.

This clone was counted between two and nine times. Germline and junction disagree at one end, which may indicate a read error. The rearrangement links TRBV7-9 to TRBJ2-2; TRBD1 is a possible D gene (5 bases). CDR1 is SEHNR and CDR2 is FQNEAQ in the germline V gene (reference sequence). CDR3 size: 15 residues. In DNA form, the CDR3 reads TGTGCCAGCAACTTAGATAGGGGCTACACCGGGGAGCTGTTTTTT. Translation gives CASNLDRGYTGELFF.

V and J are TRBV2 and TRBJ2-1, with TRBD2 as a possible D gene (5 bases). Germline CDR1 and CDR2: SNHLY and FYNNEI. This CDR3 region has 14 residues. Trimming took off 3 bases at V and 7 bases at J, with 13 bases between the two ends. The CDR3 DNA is TGTGCCAGCAGTGAGCCAGGAGGAAGGAATGAGCAGTTCTTC. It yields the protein CASSEPGGRNEQFF.

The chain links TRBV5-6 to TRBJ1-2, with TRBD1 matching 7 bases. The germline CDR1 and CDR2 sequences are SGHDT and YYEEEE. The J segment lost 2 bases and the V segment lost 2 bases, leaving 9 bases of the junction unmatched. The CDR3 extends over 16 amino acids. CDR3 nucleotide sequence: TGTGCCAGCAGCTTTCGTGAGGGGGCTTCGAACTATGGCTACACCTTC. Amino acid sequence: CASSFREGASNYGYTF.